This TCR beta chain was sequenced during a study of blood T cell repertoires in COVID-19 (dated by TCRdb to about 2020). The study in broad terms: The collaborator samples originated in the United States, Italy and Spain and spanned the acute and convalescent phases of COVID-19. The material from the prospective study consisted of cDNA or gDNA derived from T cells, B-cell-depleted T cells, or PBMCs. Subjects who had been exposed to COVID-19, were actively infected with it, or had recovered from it provided the deeply sampled blood TCRbeta repertoires that made up the dataset. The repertoires were released in a freely available public database meant as a resource for research on the immune response to SARS-CoV-2. Samples came from the ongoing ImmuneRACE study (first 160 participants) plus 1,254 subjects from 6 global collaborators. Sample metadata almost always included a de-identified subject ID, COVID-19 status, age in years and sex. Where HLA class I and class II types were available, the types were taken from metadata supplied by the sample provider, not from assay-based typing.

TCRbeta CDR3 regions were amplified from genomic DNA by means of the immunoSEQ Assay, a bias-controlled multiplex PCR. The original pipeline was this. The number of nucleated cells in each sample was estimated from the amplification of reference gene primers within the assay. To quantify the absolute abundance of each unique TCRbeta CDR3 rearrangement, sequence reads were collapsed and filtered. For each sample, productive Simpson clonality was calculated as the square root of Simpson's diversity index across productive rearrangements. Held by TCRdb, this immuneACCESS table contains in-frame sequences only and omits some clones. Under half of the omission traces to an unresolved V gene where checked; the cause of the rest is unknown. The DNA was the basis for D and trimming; V, J and clone size are from that table. The sample contains approximately 200,000 clones, about 81% of them found a single time. The ten largest clones add up to 10% to 15% of the sample.

From its cysteine to its phenylalanine, the CDR3 spans 15 amino acids. The kept DNA is CDR3 alone, 45 bases in frame from the first base. The germline V gene sets CDR1 to SGHTA and CDR2 to FQGNSA. V lost 1 base and J lost 7 bases; the stretch between them is 11 bases long. Of note for this clone: There is no known antigen for this receptor. Per-nucleotide qualities are absent, and no much larger clonotype sits a single base away.

Beyond this particular receptor, the publication reports: The quantity of clinical and demographic metadata differed by source and by participant and was supplied without curation.

One collaborating source in Seattle enrolled patients while the patients were actively infected and followed the patients over time throughout the course of disease. Whole blood was collected in K2EDTA tubes by collaborating institutions according to the institutions' own protocols. For TCRbeta analysis, collaborator samples were shipped as frozen whole blood, as isolated PBMCs, or as DNA extracted from either sample type. Sequencing was performed on peripheral blood. The receptor's source is a woman aged 80 or over with COVID-19, enrolled during active disease. Recombination joined TRBV7-2 with TRBJ1-6; the D segment cannot be called with confidence. In nucleotide form, the sequence is TGTGCCAGCAGCTTAGGCGGTTCCCCCAATTCACCCCTCCACTTT. Its protein product is CASSLGGSPNSPLHF. Here the CDR3 is joined to the reference TRBV7-2 and TRBJ1-6 genes, and the full variable domain is: GAGVSQSPSNKVTEKGKDVELRCDPISGHTALYWYRQSLGQGLEFLIYFQGNSAPDKSGLPSDRFSAERTGGSVSTLTIQRTQQEDSAVYLCASSLGGSPNSPLHFGNGTRLTVT.